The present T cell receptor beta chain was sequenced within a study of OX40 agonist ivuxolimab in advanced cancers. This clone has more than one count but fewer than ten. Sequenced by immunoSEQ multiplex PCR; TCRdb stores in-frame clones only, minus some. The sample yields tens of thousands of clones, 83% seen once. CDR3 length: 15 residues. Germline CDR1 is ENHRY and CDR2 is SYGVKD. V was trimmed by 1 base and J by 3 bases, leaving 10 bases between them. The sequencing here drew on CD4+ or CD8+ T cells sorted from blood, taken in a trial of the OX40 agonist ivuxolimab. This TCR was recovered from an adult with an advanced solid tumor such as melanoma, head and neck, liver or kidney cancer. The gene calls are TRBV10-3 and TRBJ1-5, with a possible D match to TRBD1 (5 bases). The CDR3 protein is CAISELVGANQPQHF. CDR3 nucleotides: TGTGCCATCAGTGAGTTAGTCGGGGCCAATCAGCCCCAGCATTTT.